Presented here are 27 T cell receptor beta chains from one specimen sequenced in a study of vaccination and CD4 T cells after COVID-19. Treatment of the sample: approximately 10-day PBMC culture with coronavirus spike peptide pools or control peptides (ViraFEST assay). An Oncomine TCR Beta short-read assay was used to sequence the DNA from cultured CD4+ T cells. TCRdb fed the PCR reads into MiXCR, producing one record per CDR3 protein. The sample includes under 20,000 distinct CDR3 sequences, approximately 45% of them seen just once. What these receptors recognize is not known. This sample comprised CD4+ T cells from blood, cultured in vitro, obtained after SARS-CoV-2 vaccination. The receptor source for this set is a human donor who had recovered from COVID-19.

This clonotype showed up just a few times. This chain connects TRBV20-1 to TRBJ1-5; tentatively, D is TRBD1 (6 bases). This CDR3 region has 22 residues. Trimming left V 3 bases short and J 1 base short, with 34 bases between. From germline, CDR1 is DFQATT and CDR2 SNEGSKA (reference sequence). The CDR3, as DNA: TGCAGTGCTAGTCGCCCTACTGCATACAGGGTGGGGGTATTTTGGAGCAATCAGCCCCAGCATTTT. The encoded protein is CSASRPTAYRVGVFWSNQPQHF.

This clonotype was observed a handful of times. This chain connects TRBV20-1 to TRBJ1-2, with a tentative D call TRBD1 (6 bases). V lost 0 bases and J lost 7, with 15 bases in between. The CDR3 runs 14 residues. In germline, CDR1 is DFQATT, CDR2 SNEGSKA (reference sequence). The CDR3 is CSARDTGPQRGYTF. CDR3 nucleotide sequence: TGCAGTGCTAGAGATACAGGGCCCCAACGTGGCTACACCTTC.

V is TRBV20-1 and J is TRBJ2-5; 7 bases align to TRBD2. The CDR3 sequence is 13 residues long. CDR1 DFQATT and CDR2 SNEGSKA come from the germline V gene (reference sequence). V shed 1 base and J 3 bases; nucleotides not matched to a gene: 2. The CDR3 DNA follows: TGCAGTGCTAGAGTGCTAGCGGAAGAGACCCAGTACTTC. Its protein product is CSARVLAEETQYF.

The chain combines TRBV30 with TRBJ1-1; D may be TRBD1 (5 bases). The length of the CDR3 is 13 residues. The germline V gene encodes CDR1 GTSNPN and CDR2 SVGIG (reference sequence). Trimming stripped 0 bases from V and 5 bases from J, with 10 bases between. The CDR3 bases are TGTGCCTGGAGTGTAGGGCAGGGAACTGAAGCTTTCTTT. Its translation is CAWSVGQGTEAFF.

The chain combines TRBV5-1 with TRBJ1-5; weak D call: TRBD1 (6 bases). The germline CDR1 and CDR2 sequences are SGHRS and YFSETQ. The CDR3 consists of 16 residues. The ends were cut back, 6 bases at V and 3 bases at J, with 19 bases in the middle. CDR3: CASNQWGGWDNQPQHF. For the CDR3, the DNA is TGCGCCAGCAACCAATGGGGGGGCTGGGACAATCAGCCCCAGCATTTT.

V is TRBV2 and J is TRBJ1-4; 9 bases align to TRBD1. V lost 7 bases to trimming and J lost 7 bases; unmatched junction nucleotides: 7. Germline V gives CDR1 SNHLY, CDR2 FYNNEI. The CDR3 covers 14 residues. This CDR3 reads CASTPDRGTEKLFF. Written as DNA, the CDR3 is TGTGCCAGCACCCCGGACAGGGGAACTGAAAAACTGTTTTTT.

The V and J genes are TRBV5-1 and TRBJ2-2; 10 bases agree with TRBD2. Losses at the gene ends were 4 bases for V and 1 base for J; bases not matched to a gene: 4. This CDR3 has 16 residues. CDR1 and CDR2 from the germline V gene are SGHRS and YFSETQ. This CDR3 reads CASSLIAGGNTGELFF. In nucleotides, the CDR3 is TGCGCCAGCAGCCTAATAGCGGGAGGGAACACCGGGGAGCTGTTTTTT.

V and J are TRBV14 and TRBJ1-6, with D maybe TRBD1 (6 bases). Trimming pared 3 bases from V and 9 bases from J, leaving 12 bases between. The CDR3 covers 14 residues. Per germline, CDR1 SGHDN and CDR2 FVKESK. For the CDR3, the DNA is TGTGCCAGCAGCCAGACAGGACGGGGTTCACCCCTCCACTTT. Translation: CASSQTGRGSPLHF.

The V gene is TRBV6-1, the J gene TRBJ2-1, with D unresolved. V lost 5 bases and J lost 3, with 5 bases in between. Germline CDR1 reads MNHNS; CDR2 reads SASEGT. CDR3 length: 12 amino acids. CDR3: CASSPVYNEQFF. The CDR3 bases are TGTGCCAGCAGTCCGGTCTACAATGAGCAGTTCTTC.

Comments on this clonotype: A much larger clone differs from this one at a single base, so this may be a read error. Without the conserved terminal phenylalanine or tryptophan, this CDR3 likely stems from a read error. J is TRBJ2-1 and V is TRBV18, with TRBD2 matching over 8 bases. CDR3 size: 15 residues. Germline CDR1 is KGHSH and CDR2 is LQKENI. V shed 2 bases and J 4 bases; nucleotides not matched to a gene: 4. In DNA form, the CDR3 reads TGTGCCAGCTCACCAGTACTAGCGGAATACAATGAGCAGTTCTCC. Its protein product is CASSPVLAEYNEQFS.

The J gene is TRBJ2-3, the V gene TRBV20-1; TRBD2 aligns across 7 bases. With V trimmed by 4 bases and J by 6 bases, 7 bases remained unmatched. The germline V gene encodes CDR1 DFQATT and CDR2 SNEGSKA (reference sequence). This CDR3 spans 13 amino acids. The CDR3 region is CSATKILADTQYF. The CDR3 nucleotides are TGCAGTGCTACTAAAATACTAGCGGATACGCAGTATTTT.

The rearrangement uses TRBV12-3 or TRBV12-4 and TRBJ2-2, with D hard to call. The CDR3 sequence is 14 residues long. V lost 3 bases to trimming and J lost 0 bases, with 5 bases between them. CDR3: CASSFSTNTGELFF. The CDR3 DNA sequence: TGTGCCAGCAGTTTTAGTACGAACACCGGGGAGCTGTTTTTT.

The chain joins TRBV30 to TRBJ1-1; the D gene is possibly TRBD1 (5 bases). Germline CDR1 is GTSNPN and CDR2 is SVGIG (reference sequence). Trimming removed 0 bases at V and 13 bases at J, with 12 bases between. CDR3 size: 11 residues. Here the CDR3 reads CAWSVGREGFF. The DNA of the CDR3 is TGTGCCTGGAGTGTCGGCAGGGAGGGTTTCTTT.

The chain is built from TRBV12-3 or TRBV12-4 and TRBJ1-1; unclear D gene. The CDR3 totals 12 residues. Trimming left V 2 bases short and J 4 bases short, with 5 bases between. The CDR3 DNA sequence: TGTGCCAGCAGTTTACGGGGCACTGAAGCTTTCTTT. Translation gives CASSLRGTEAFF.

The table lists this clonotype with a count of one. The V gene is TRBV27, the J gene TRBJ2-3; TRBD1 agrees at 8 bases. The CDR3 spans 13 residues. Losses at the gene ends were 10 bases for V and 6 bases for J; bases not matched to a gene: 9. Germline V gene data show CDR1 as MNHEY and CDR2 as SMNVEV (reference sequence). The CDR3: CATKLRGPDTQYF. DNA for the CDR3: TGTGCCACCAAACTCAGGGGGCCGGATACGCAGTATTTT.

The chain joins TRBV6-1 to TRBJ1-5, with D possibly matching TRBD1 (6 bases). The CDR3 sequence is 13 residues long. Germline CDR1 MNHNS, CDR2 SASEGT. Deletions cut 8 bases from V and 7 bases from J, with 15 bases between. CDR3 protein: CASSDRCDQPQHF. In nucleotides, the CDR3 is TGTGCCAGCTCCGACAGGTGCGACCAGCCCCAGCATTTT.

The chain is built from TRBV6-5 and TRBJ2-7, with 7 bases lining up with TRBD2. The ends lost 0 bases at V and 7 bases at J; junction bases unmatched: 15. Germline-derived CDR1 and CDR2 are MNHEY and SVGAGI. This CDR3 contains 17 residues. For the CDR3, the DNA is TGTGCCAGCAGTTACTCGATAGGTAGCGGGCCCTACTTGGAGCAGTACTTC. Translation gives CASSYSIGSGPYLEQYF.

V and J are TRBV2 and TRBJ2-2; 10 bases map to TRBD1. After removal of 10 bases from V and 0 bases from J, the junction contained 2 bases not matched to a gene. There are 14 residues in the CDR3. Germline assignment: CDR1 SNHLY and CDR2 FYNNEI. The CDR3 nucleotides are TGTGCCACCGGGACAGGGGCGAACACCGGGGAGCTGTTTTTT. This codes for CATGTGANTGELFF.

V usage is TRBV20-1 and J usage is TRBJ1-1; 9 bases line up with TRBD1. The CDR3 spans 15 residues. The V gene's germline CDR1 is DFQATT and CDR2 SNEGSKA (reference sequence). The ends lost 3 bases at V and 5 bases at J; junction bases unmatched: 10. CDR3 DNA: TGCAGTGCTAGTAATCCTACAGGGGGCGATACTGAAGCTTTCTTT. It encodes CSASNPTGGDTEAFF.

Here the CDR3 reads CASRPGQGKEAIGGYTF. The CDR3 DNA reads as TGTGCCAGCAGACCGGGACAGGGGAAGGAAGCAATCGGTGGCTACACCTTC. J is TRBJ1-2 and V is TRBV12-3 or TRBV12-4; 10 bases are shared with TRBD1. The CDR3 covers 17 residues. V was clipped by 6 bases and J by 7 bases; unmatched bases: 17.

This clonotype occurred a few times. The CDR3 sequence is CSARDQRGSNEQFF. The CDR3 region has the DNA TGCAGTGCTAGAGATCAGCGGGGATCCAATGAGCAGTTCTTC. The gene calls are TRBV20-1 and TRBJ2-1; 7 bases line up with TRBD2. Trimming at V came to 0 bases and at J to 6 bases, leaving 5 bases not matched to a gene. The CDR3 spans 14 residues. Germline CDR1 and CDR2: DFQATT and SNEGSKA (reference sequence).

In this sample, this clonotype turned up a few times. The chain recombines TRBV5-5 with TRBJ1-6; D remains ambiguous. CDR1 and CDR2 (germline): SGHKS, YYEKEE (reference sequence). CDR3 length: 15 residues. The V end was cut by 3 bases, the J end by 7 bases, with 14 bases between. CDR3 coding DNA: TGTGCCAGCAGCTCCCGGGCCCCCGGGAATTCACCCCTCCACTTT. Protein product: CASSSRAPGNSPLHF.

The rearrangement links TRBV28 to TRBJ2-1; 9 nucleotides match TRBD1. Trimming removed 4 bases from V and 5 bases from J; junction bases left unmatched: 6. Germline CDR1 is MDHEN and CDR2 is SYDVKM. The CDR3 has 15 residues. Here the CDR3 reads CASSSPGQGDNEQFF. The CDR3 DNA is TGTGCCAGCAGTTCCCCGGGACAGGGAGACAATGAGCAGTTCTTC.

This clonotype has only a few counts. V is TRBV5-4 and J is TRBJ2-3, with 7 nucleotides matching TRBD2. The CDR3 spans 14 residues. The ends lost 6 bases at V and 2 bases at J; junction bases unmatched: 6. Germline loops: CDR1 SGHNT, CDR2 YYREEE (reference sequence). The CDR3 nucleotides are TGTGCCAGCACCGAGCGGGACCACACAGATACGCAGTATTTT. It translates to CASTERDHTDTQYF. Looking up the rest from reference TRBV5-4 and TRBJ2-3 gives the full variable domain: ETGVTQSPTHLIKTRGQQVTLRCSSQSGHNTVSWYQQALGQGPQFIFQYYREEENGRGNFPPRFSGLQFPNYSSELNVNALELDDSALYLCASTERDHTDTQYFGPGTRLTVL.

This clonotype has only a few counts. The J gene is TRBJ1-6, the V gene TRBV27; D is unclear. CDR1 and CDR2 (germline): MNHEY, SMNVEV (reference sequence). Deletions cut 7 bases from V and 5 bases from J, with 21 bases between. The length of the CDR3 is 17 residues. The CDR3 here is CASTDLWGRQDNSPLHF. Here the CDR3 DNA reads TGTGCCAGCACAGATCTGTGGGGTCGGCAGGATAATTCACCCCTCCACTTT.

This clonotype was seen a few times. CDR3 coding DNA: TGTGCCAGCAGTACCCCCCCACAGGGACAGCAGTACTTC. This codes for CASSTPPQGQQYF. The genes are TRBV6-2 or TRBV6-3 and TRBJ2-7; tentatively, D is TRBD1 (6 bases). From germline, CDR1 is MNHEY and CDR2 SVGEGT. V dropped 5 bases and J dropped 8 bases, with 16 bases sitting between them. The CDR3 spans 13 residues.

In its sample, this clonotype ranks as medium-sized. The rearrangement joins TRBV28 to TRBJ2-5; D remains ambiguous. Germline lookup yields CDR1 MDHEN and CDR2 SYDVKM. The CDR3 consists of 12 residues. V lost 4 bases and J lost 2, with 5 bases in between. CDR3 coding DNA: TGTGCCAGCAGTTCTTCTCAAGAGACCCAGTACTTC. Translation gives CASSSSQETQYF.